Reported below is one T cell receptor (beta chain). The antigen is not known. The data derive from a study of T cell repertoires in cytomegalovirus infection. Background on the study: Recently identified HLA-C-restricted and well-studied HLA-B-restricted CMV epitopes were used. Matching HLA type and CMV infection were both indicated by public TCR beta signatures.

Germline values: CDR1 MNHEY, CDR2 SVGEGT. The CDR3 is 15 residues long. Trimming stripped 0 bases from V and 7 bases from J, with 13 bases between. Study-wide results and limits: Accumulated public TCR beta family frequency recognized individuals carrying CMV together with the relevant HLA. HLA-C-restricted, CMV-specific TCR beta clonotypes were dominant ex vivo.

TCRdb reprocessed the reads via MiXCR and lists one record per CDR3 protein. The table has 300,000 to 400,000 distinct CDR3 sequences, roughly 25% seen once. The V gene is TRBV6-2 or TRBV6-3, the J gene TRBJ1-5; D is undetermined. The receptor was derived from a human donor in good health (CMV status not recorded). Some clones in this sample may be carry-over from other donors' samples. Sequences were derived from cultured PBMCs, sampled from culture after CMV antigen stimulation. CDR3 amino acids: CASSYSGILGQPQHF. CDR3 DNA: TGTGCCAGCAGTTACTCCGGGATTCTAGGCCAGCCCCAGCATTTT.